What follows describes a single TCR beta chain. The antigen is not known. The entry originates in a study of CD8+CD57+ T cells in acquired aplastic anemia. For the study at large: The DNA of sorted CD4+ and CD8+ cells averaged roughly 3.2 ug. On average, healthy donors gave 8.5 million to 14 million reads for CD4+ cells.

Findings and caveats of the study: Between patients and controls, approximately 29 CD8+ CDR3 sequences were found in common.

CDR3 and TCR beta VDJ profiling relied on a genomic DNA template. TCRdb processed the reads anew with MiXCR; each CDR3 protein has one entry. The table includes roughly 180,000 distinct CDR3 sequences, about half detected once. The V end lost 5 bases, the J end lost 2 bases, and 10 bases lay between the germline ends. Germline lookup yields CDR1 SGHAT and CDR2 FQNNGV. CDR3 size: 13 residues. The rearrangement joins TRBV11-2 to TRBJ2-7, with unresolved D. The sequence was collected from a human donor in good health. The specimen was sorted CD4+, CD8+, or CD8+CD57+ T cells (not recorded which) from PBMCs. CDR3 sequence reads: CASSPGRPYEQYF. CDR3 in DNA: TGTGCCAGCAGCCCCGGCAGGCCCTACGAGCAGTACTTC.